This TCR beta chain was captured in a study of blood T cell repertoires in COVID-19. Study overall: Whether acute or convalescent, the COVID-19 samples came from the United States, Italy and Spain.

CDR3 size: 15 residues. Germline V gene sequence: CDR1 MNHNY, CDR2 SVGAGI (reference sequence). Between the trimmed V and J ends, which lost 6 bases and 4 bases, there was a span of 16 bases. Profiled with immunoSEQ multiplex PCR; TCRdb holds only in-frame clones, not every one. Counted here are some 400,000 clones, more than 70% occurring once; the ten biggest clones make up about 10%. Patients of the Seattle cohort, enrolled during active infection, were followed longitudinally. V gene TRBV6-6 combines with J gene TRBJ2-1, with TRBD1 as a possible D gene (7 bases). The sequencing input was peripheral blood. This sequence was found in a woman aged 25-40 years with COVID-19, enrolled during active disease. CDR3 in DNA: TGTGCCAGCAGACAGACAGGGAGGATTTACAATGAGCAGTTCTTC. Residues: CASRQTGRIYNEQFF.